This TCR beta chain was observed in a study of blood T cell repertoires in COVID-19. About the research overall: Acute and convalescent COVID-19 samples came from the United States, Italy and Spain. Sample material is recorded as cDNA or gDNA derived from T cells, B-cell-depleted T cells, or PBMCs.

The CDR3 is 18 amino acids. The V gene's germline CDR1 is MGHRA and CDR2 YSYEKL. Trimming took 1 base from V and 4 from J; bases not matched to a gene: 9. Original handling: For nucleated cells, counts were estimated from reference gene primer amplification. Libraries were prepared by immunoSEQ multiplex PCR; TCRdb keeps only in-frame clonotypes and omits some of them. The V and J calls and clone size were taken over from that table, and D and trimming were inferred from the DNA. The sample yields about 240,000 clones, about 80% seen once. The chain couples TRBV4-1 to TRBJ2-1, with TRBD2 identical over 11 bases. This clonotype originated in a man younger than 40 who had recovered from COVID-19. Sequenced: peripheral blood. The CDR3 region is CASSQVPASGGTYNEQFF. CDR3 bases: TGCGCCAGCAGCCAAGTTCCGGCTAGCGGGGGGACTTACAATGAGCAGTTCTTC.